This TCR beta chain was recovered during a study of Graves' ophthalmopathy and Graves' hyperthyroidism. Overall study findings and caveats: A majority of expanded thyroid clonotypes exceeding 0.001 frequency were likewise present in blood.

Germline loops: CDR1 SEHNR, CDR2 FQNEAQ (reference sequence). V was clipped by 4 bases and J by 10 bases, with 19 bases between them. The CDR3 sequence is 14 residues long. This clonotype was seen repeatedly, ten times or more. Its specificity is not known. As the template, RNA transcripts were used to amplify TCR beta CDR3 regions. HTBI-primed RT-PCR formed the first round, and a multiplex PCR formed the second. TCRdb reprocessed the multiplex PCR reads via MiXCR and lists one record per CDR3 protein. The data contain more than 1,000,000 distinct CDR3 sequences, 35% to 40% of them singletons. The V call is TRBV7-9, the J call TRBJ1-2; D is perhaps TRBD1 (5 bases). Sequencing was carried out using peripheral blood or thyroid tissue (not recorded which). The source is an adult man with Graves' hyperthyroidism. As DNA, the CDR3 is TGTGCCAGCAGCTCGATCTCGTTCGTAGGGGACTACACCTTC. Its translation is CASSSISFVGDYTF. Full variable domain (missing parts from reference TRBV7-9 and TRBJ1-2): DTGVSQNPRHKITKRGQNVTFRCDPISEHNRLYWYRQTLGQGPEFLTYFQNEAQLEKSRLLSDRFSAERPKGSFSTLEIQRTEQGDSAMYLCASSSISFVGDYTFGSGTRLTVV.